The entry below gives a single T cell receptor beta chain sequence along with its context. The antigen this receptor binds is unknown. Per-base quality was not reported, and no clone a single base away is much larger than it. The sample comes from a study of cytomegalovirus exposure and HLA in healthy donors (dated by TCRdb to about 2017). Study-level background: An earlier analysis of fewer than 750 of the donors reported approximately 280 Gb of sequence data and 90 million to 120 million unique TCR beta sequences obtained from around 170 million T cells. In an earlier analysis of 500 to 650 of the donors, high-throughput TCR beta sequencing was used to judge whether each TCR beta V gene segment behaved as functional or pseudogenic. Donor age, sex, ethnicity and CMV serostatus were collected together with the repertoire data. Because of strong linkage in the cohort, five DR-DQ haplotypes were treated as single units for association and clustering. The aim of the study was to test whether cataloging public T cell receptors could identify signatures of past pathogen exposure. In a later genetic analysis, genome-wide SNP genotypes for about 55% of the roughly 670 donors were used, and that subset was treated as a discovery cohort. Both class I and class II loci were covered by HLA typing, at four-digit resolution. Among the roughly 400 genotyped donors, 75% to 90% belonged to the genetic ancestry cluster associated with self-reported Caucasian donors. To predict cytomegalovirus infection status, the study brought together high-throughput TCR immunosequencing, statistical association of individual TCRs with disease status, and machine learning. The study used immunosequencing to profile the T cell repertoires of approximately 640 subjects and linked those repertoires to cytomegalovirus serostatus. The number of donors typed differed by locus, with 629-630 for A, B, C, DRB1 and DQB1, more than 500 for DQA1, 600 to 610 for DPA1, and some 470 for DPB1. Across approximately 400 genotyped donors of the cohort, an average of about 240,000 unique TCR beta nucleotide sequences per donor were sequenced, and 15% to 20% of those sequences were non-productive. All discovery cohort repertoires had been generated using a single sequencing platform. The later analysis used no new phenotypic data to find candidate immune exposures, relying instead on TCR beta sequences and their occurrence across donors. A separate validation cohort of roughly 130 different subjects was used in addition to the roughly 620-subject first cohort. About 330 gigabases of sequencing data and around 90 million unique TCR sequences made up an early release that covered some 640 HLA-typed donors. To study patterns of TCR occurrence, a later analysis re-analyzed previously published TCR beta repertoires from around 670 donors and added high-resolution HLA genotyping.

The cohort was made up of 500 to 800 healthy bone marrow donors. Cohort members were all nominally healthy when sampled, although unrecorded immune exposures were likely present. The donor tested CMV seronegative, placing the donor among the 300 to 450 seronegative members of the cohort. A peripheral blood sample was provided by each donor, and peripheral blood mononuclear cells were used for TCR beta sequencing. Genomic DNA was extracted from the blood cell samples with the Qiagen DNeasy Blood Extraction Kit. Trimming takes 1 base from V and 1 base from J, and the germline ends sit 14 bases apart. Its CDR3 holds 16 amino acids, cysteine through phenylalanine. The kept DNA is CDR3 alone, 48 bases in frame from the first base. For CDR1 and CDR2, the germline V gene lists SNHLY and FYNNEI. Study-wide conclusions, independent of this receptor: Because the 87-base-pair reads could not distinguish some IMGT-functional V segments, including TRBV6-2 and TRBV6-3, those segments were excluded. An association between a missense DCLRE1C variant and V-gene and J-gene trimming of TCR beta chains was found in a later genetic analysis and replicated in an independent cohort. CMV serostatus was the only immune exposure information available for the cohort. In a later analysis, several top co-occurrence clusters were reported to appear linked to parvovirus B19, influenza, CMV and Epstein-Barr virus. The study listed around 160 TCR beta chains as associated with cytomegalovirus. Because HLA typing was missing for some donors at each locus, association tests included only the typed subset. Linkage disequilibrium might explain the correlated functional status among segregating V segments, but an unknown experimental factor could not be ruled out. Cytomegalovirus status was reported to be diagnosed by the classifier with high specificity and sensitivity in both the original and validation cohorts. A cluster of highly shared sequence variants was judged likely to represent a technical artifact of the sequencing pipeline. The authors suggested that the approach could potentially be extended to other disease states and immunological phenotypes. Because counts were too low, roughly 16 rarely observed V segments, including chromosome 9 orphons, were excluded from the earlier analysis of 500 to 700 of the donors. A later genetic analysis reported fewer N-insertions in productive TCRs among donors in an Asian-associated ancestry cluster than the approximately 700-donor mean. In an earlier analysis of a few hundred of the donors, most TCR beta V segments were observed in productive rearrangements about 87% or about 30% of the time, broadly matching IMGT annotations. A later analysis found that HLA-associated TCR beta chains were more clonally expanded and had lower generation probabilities than equally common non-associated chains. In vitro tests confirmed that a few of the cytomegalovirus-associated TCR beta chains recognize cytomegalovirus antigens. A later analysis associated roughly 17,000 TCR beta sequences with specific HLA alleles at a false discovery rate of 0.05. A further reported finding was that TCR beta sequences accurately predicted the HLA-A and HLA-B alleles for most subjects in the first cohort. Roughly uniform sequencing depth across donors was assumed in presence/absence analyses, although this assumption may not hold. While some public TCRs were present in many individuals, most TCR sequences turned up only very rarely across donors. According to a later analysis, TCR association rates differed among HLA loci, with DRB1 alleles showing the most associated TCRs and HLA-C alleles showing the fewest. When HLA alleles, especially DR and DQ, strongly co-occurred, attributing TCR associations to individual alleles was difficult. A later analysis found that most CMV-associated TCR beta chains appeared HLA-restricted, with HLA associations seemingly driven largely by CMV exposure. In this cohort, only TCR beta chains were sequenced, and detectable features were limited by the absence of alpha or paired-chain data.

Library preparation employed the immunoSEQ multiplex PCR assay. For the multiplex PCR, a mixture combining 60 forward primers for TCR Vbeta segments and 13 reverse primers for TCR Jbeta segments was used. A multiplex PCR assay on genomic DNA amplified the CDR3 region of rearranged TCR beta genes. On the Illumina HiSeq System, the amplified TCR beta libraries were sequenced as 87-base-pair reads. The authors' pipeline ran thus. Across the 670 or so repertoires, a later analysis counted tens of millions of unique TCR beta chains, roughly 11 million of which were shared by at least two donors. A nearest-neighbor algorithm error-corrected the raw reads and collapsed the reads into unique sequences, merging closely related sequences to remove PCR and sequencing errors. Alignment of CDR3 sequences to IMGT reference sequences was used to assign V, D and J gene segments. Each retained sequence needed at least a six-nucleotide match to both a V gene segment and a J gene segment. Rearrangements were called productive when the CDR3 lacked stop codons and stayed in frame with V and J; all others were non-productive. CDR3 was defined according to IMGT convention as the region running from the second conserved V-encoded cysteine to the conserved J-encoded phenylalanine. Sequences without an unambiguous match to a single V gene segment were excluded from the earlier analysis of 587 of the donors. In an earlier analysis of approximately 550 of the donors, V segments were called functional above 56.7% productive rearrangements and were called segregating when the between-donor standard deviation exceeded 5%. A statistical classification framework was built to diagnose cytomegalovirus status from the catalog of TCR beta chain sequences. V and J gene assignment, in a later analysis, came from comparing TCR nucleotide sequences with IMGT/GENE-DB human TR gene sequences. A later analysis assigned CDR3 sequences and most-parsimonious VDJ recombination scenarios with the TCRdist pipeline. In a later analysis, every TCR beta chain was defined by the combination of its CDR3 amino acid sequence and its V-gene family, and reads without a unique V-gene family were dropped. As a way to deal with suspected cross-contamination and a sequencing artifact, a later analysis dropped nearly 600 nucleotide sequences that were highly shared and had low generation probability. A later analysis calculated a clonal expansion index for each public chain from normalized within-repertoire ranks of inferred template counts. In a later analysis, generation probabilities were computed with a VDJ recombination model fitted to out-of-frame rearrangements, and the resulting probabilities were checked against IGoR. Hypergeometric tests were used in a later analysis to score TCR-TCR, TCR-HLA and TCR-CMV co-occurrence, with a repertoire-size bias correction applied to the TCR pairs. A later analysis estimated false discovery rates by permuting HLA or CMV assignments 20 times. In a later analysis, co-occurring TCRs were grouped using DBSCAN, and TCRdist sequence similarity was added for clustering within HLA-allele-positive subsets. For co-occurrence clustering, repertoires with fewer than 30,000 or more than 120,000 public chains were excluded, along with 5 or 6 repertoires with anomalous nucleotide sharing. The table was pulled from immuneACCESS by TCRdb, which kept in-frame rearrangements only. Such tables lose some clones; where checked, under half of the loss comes from unresolved V genes, and the rest has no known cause. The V and J calls and clone size come from that table; D and trimming were worked out from the DNA. Within this sample are some 190,000 clones, with about 83% of them counted one time only. Approximately 2.6% of the sample belongs to the ten largest clones.

The TCR originated in a female donor in good health and CMV-seronegative. Sequencing was performed on PBMCs. The V gene is TRBV2 and the J gene is TRBJ2-7, with a tentative D gene TRBD2 over 5 matching bases. The CDR3 reads as follows: CASSEDRGKISYEQYF. The base sequence is TGTGCCAGCAGTGAAGATCGGGGAAAAATTTCCTACGAGCAGTACTTC. When the CDR3 is completed using the reference TRBV2 and TRBJ2-7 genes on either side, the full variable domain is EPEVTQTPSHQVTQMGQEVILRCVPISNHLYFYWYRQILGQKVEFLVSFYNNEISEKSEIFDDQFSVERPDGSNFTLKIRSTKLEDSAMYFCASSEDRGKISYEQYFGPGTRLTVT.